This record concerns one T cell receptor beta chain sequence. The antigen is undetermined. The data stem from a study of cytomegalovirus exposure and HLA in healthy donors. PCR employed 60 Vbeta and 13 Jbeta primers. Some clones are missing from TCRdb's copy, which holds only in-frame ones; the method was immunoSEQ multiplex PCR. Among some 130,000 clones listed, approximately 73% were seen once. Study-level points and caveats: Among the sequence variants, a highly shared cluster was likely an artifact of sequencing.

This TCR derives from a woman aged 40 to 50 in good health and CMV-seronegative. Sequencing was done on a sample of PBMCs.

The DNA of the CDR3 is TGTGCCAGCAGTTTTGGGGGGGCTTTTCAGCCCCAGCATTTT. Its translation is CASSFGGAFQPQHF. V usage is TRBV27 and J usage is TRBJ1-5; D is perhaps TRBD1 (6 bases). The V end lost 3 bases, the J end lost 6 bases, and 12 bases lay between the germline ends. CDR3 size: 14 residues. The germline gives CDR1 MNHEY, CDR2 SMNVEV (reference sequence).